This TCR beta chain was sequenced for a study of blood T cell repertoires in COVID-19. The V gene end was trimmed by 6 bases and the J gene end by 4 bases; junction bases not matched to a gene: 4. The germline V gene encodes CDR1 SQVTM and CDR2 ANQGSEA. CDR3 size: 13 residues. Profiled with immunoSEQ multiplex PCR; TCRdb holds only in-frame clones, not every one. The table shows about 380,000 clones, with 85% to 90% occurring only once. The receptor was isolated from a woman under 30 who had recovered from COVID-19. The chain has TRBV29-1 and TRBJ2-5; 11 bases map to TRBD1. The material sequenced was PBMCs or T cells enriched from blood (not recorded which). The CDR3 DNA reads TGCAGCGTACGGACAGGGGGCAGAGAGACCCAGTACTTC. It specifies CSVRTGGRETQYF.